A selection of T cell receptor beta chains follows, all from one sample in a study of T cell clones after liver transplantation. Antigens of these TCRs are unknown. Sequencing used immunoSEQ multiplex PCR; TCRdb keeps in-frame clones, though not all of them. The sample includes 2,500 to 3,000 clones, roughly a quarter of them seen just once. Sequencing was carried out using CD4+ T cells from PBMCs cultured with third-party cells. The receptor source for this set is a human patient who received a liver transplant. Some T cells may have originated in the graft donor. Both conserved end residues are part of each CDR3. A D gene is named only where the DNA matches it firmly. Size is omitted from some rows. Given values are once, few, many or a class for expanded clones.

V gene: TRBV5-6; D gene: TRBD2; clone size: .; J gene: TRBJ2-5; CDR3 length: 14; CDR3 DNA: TGTGCCAGCAGCTTGGTCGGGGCGGGGGGGACCCAGTACTTC; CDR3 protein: CASSLVGAGGTQYF
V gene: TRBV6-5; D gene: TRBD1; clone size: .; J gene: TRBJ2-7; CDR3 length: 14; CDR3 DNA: TGTGCCAGCAGTGAAAACAGGGGGGCCTACGAGCAGTACTTC; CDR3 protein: CASSENRGAYEQYF
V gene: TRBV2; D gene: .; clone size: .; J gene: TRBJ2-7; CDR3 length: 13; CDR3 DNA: TGTGCCAGTAGGGGGGGCCCCACCTACGAGCAGTACTTC; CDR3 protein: CASRGGPTYEQYF
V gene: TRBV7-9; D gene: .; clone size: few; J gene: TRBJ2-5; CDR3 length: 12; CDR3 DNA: TGTGCCAGCAGTGGGAGTGAATGGACCCAGTACTTC; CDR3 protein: CASSGSEWTQYF
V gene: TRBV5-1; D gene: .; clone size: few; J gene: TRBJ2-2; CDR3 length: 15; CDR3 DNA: TGCGCCAGCAGCTTCGACGGGGGCGGGCCCGGGGAGCTGTTTTTT; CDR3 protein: CASSFDGGGPGELFF
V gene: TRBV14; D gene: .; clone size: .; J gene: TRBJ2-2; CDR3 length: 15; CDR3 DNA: TGTGCCAGCAGCCAAAAGGCCTCAAAACACCGGGGAGCTGTTTTT; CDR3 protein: CASSQKASKHRGAVF
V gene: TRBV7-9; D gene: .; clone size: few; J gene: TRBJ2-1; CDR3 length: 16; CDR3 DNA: TGTGCCAGCAGCTTAGGGCACGGACAGATATACAATGAGCAGTTCTTC; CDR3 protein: CASSLGHGQIYNEQFF
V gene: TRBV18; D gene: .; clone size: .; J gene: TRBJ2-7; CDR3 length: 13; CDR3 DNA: TGTGCCAGCTCATTGGACACGCTCTACGAGCAGTACTTC; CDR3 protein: CASSLDTLYEQYF
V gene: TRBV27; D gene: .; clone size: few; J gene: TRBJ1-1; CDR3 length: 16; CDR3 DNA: TGTGCCAGTGCGGTCCTAACAACGGAAATGAACACTGAAGCTTTCTTT; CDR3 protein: CASAVLTTEMNTEAFF
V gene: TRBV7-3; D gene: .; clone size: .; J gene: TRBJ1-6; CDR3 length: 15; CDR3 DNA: TGTGCCAGCAGCTTAGAGGGACACCCAAATTCACCCCTCCACTTT; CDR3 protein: CASSLEGHPNSPLHF
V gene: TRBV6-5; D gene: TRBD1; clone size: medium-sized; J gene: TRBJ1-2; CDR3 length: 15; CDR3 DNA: TGTGCCAGCAGTAAATCCGGGACAGGGGGGAGAGGCTACACCTTC; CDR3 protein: CASSKSGTGGRGYTF
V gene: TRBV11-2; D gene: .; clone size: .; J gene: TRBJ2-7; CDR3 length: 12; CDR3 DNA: TGTGCCAGCAGCTTAGTGGTCGGTGAGCAGTACTTC; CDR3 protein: CASSLVVGEQYF
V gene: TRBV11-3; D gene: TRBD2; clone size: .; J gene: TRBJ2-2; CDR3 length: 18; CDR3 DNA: TGTGCCAGCAGCACCGTAGCGGGGGTCCCCTCAAACACCGGGGAGCTGTTTTTT; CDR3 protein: CASSTVAGVPSNTGELFF
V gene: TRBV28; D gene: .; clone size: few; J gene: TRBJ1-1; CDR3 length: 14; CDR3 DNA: TGTGCCAGCAGCCCCGGACCTGGCGCGGCTGAAGCTTTCTTT; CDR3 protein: CASSPGPGAAEAFF
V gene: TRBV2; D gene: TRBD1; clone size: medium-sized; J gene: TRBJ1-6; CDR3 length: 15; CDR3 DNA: TGTGCCAGCAACCTTTTGACAGGGCAAAATTCACCCCTCCACTTT; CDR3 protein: CASNLLTGQNSPLHF
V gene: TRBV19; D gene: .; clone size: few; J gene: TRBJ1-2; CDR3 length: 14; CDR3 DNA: TGTGCCAGTACCCCCTCGACAGCAAACTATGGCTACACCTTC; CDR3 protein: CASTPSTANYGYTF
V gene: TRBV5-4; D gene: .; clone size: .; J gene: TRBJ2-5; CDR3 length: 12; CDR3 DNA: TGTGCCAGCAGCTTTTGGGGGGAGACCCAGTACTTC; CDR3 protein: CASSFWGETQYF
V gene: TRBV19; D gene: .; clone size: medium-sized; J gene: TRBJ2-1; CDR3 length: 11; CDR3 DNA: TGTGCCAGTAGACTTAGTGAGGAGCAGTTCTTC; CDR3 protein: CASRLSEEQFF
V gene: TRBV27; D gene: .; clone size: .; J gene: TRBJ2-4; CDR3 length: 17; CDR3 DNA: TGTGCCAGCAGTTTATCGATTTCGGAATGGGCCAAAAACATTCAGTACTTC; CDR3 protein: CASSLSISEWAKNIQYF
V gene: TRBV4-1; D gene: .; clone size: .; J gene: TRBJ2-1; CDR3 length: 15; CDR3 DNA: TGCGCCAGCAGCCAAGTCAGGTCCCCCTACAATGAGCAGTTCTTC; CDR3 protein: CASSQVRSPYNEQFF
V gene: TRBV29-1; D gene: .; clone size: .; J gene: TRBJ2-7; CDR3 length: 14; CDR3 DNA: TGCAGCGTTGAGGTTTGGCAGGGGGGGTACGAGCAGTACTTC; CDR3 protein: CSVEVWQGGYEQYF
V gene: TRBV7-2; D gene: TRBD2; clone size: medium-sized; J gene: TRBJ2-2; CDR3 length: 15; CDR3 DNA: TGTGCCAGCAGCTTACAGCGGGGGGACACCGGGGAGCTGTTTTTT; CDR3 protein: CASSLQRGDTGELFF
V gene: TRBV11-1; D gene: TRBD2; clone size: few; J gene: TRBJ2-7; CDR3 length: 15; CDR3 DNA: TGTGCCAGCAGCTCCCGGACTAGCGGGCCTGGGGAGCAGTACTTC; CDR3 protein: CASSSRTSGPGEQYF
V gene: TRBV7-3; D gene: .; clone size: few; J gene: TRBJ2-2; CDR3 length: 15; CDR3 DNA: TGTGCCAGCAGCTTTGGGGGGTCGTATTCCGGGGAGCTGTTTTTT; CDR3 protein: CASSFGGSYSGELFF
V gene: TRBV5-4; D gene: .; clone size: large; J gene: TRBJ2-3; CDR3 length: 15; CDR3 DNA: TGTGCCAGCAGCTTGGAGTCCGGGAGTGTAGATACGCAGTATTTT; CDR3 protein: CASSLESGSVDTQYF
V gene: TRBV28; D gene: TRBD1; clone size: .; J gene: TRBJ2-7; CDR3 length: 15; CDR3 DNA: TGTGCCAGCAGGACGACGACAGGGGGCGCCTACGAGCAGTACTTC; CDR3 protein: CASRTTTGGAYEQYF
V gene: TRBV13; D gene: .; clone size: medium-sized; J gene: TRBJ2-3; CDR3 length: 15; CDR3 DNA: TGTGCCAGCAGTCTTAGGAGCGGAGGCACAGATACGCAGTATTTT; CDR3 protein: CASSLRSGGTDTQYF
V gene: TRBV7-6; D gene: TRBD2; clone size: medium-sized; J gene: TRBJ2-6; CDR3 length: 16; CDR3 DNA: TGTGCCAGCAGCCTATTAGCGGGCTCTGGGGCCAACGTCCTGACTTTC; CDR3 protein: CASSLLAGSGANVLTF
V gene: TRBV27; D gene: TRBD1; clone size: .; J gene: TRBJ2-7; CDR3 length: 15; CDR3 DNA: TGTGCCAGCAGCCGTGACAGGGGGTCATTCTACGAGCAGTACTTC; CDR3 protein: CASSRDRGSFYEQYF
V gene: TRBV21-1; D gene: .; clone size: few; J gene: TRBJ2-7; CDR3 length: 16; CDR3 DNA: TGTGCCAGCAGCAAGAAAGAAAGGACAAGGACATACGAGCAGTACTTC; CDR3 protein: CASSKKERTRTYEQYF
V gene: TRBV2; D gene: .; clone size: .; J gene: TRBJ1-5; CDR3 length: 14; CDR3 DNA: TGTGCCAGCAGGGGTTGGGGGGGGCATCAGCCCCAGCATTTT; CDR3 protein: CASRGWGGHQPQHF